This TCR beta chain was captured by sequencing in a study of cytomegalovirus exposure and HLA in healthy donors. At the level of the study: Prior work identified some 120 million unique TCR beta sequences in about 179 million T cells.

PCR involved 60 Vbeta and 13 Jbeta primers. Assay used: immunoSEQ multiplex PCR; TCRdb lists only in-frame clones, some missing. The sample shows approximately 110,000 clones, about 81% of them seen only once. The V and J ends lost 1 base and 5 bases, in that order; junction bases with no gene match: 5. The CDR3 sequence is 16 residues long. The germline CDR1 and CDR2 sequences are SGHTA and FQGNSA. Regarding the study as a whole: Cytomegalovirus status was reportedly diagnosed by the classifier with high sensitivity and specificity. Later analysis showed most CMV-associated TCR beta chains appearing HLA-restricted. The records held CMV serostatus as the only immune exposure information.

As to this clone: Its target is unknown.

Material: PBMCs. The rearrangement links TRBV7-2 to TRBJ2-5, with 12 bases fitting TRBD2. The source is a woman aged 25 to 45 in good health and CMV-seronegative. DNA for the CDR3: TGTGCCAGCAGCTTAGACCTAGCGGGGGGGGTGGAGACCCAGTACTTC. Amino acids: CASSLDLAGGVETQYF.